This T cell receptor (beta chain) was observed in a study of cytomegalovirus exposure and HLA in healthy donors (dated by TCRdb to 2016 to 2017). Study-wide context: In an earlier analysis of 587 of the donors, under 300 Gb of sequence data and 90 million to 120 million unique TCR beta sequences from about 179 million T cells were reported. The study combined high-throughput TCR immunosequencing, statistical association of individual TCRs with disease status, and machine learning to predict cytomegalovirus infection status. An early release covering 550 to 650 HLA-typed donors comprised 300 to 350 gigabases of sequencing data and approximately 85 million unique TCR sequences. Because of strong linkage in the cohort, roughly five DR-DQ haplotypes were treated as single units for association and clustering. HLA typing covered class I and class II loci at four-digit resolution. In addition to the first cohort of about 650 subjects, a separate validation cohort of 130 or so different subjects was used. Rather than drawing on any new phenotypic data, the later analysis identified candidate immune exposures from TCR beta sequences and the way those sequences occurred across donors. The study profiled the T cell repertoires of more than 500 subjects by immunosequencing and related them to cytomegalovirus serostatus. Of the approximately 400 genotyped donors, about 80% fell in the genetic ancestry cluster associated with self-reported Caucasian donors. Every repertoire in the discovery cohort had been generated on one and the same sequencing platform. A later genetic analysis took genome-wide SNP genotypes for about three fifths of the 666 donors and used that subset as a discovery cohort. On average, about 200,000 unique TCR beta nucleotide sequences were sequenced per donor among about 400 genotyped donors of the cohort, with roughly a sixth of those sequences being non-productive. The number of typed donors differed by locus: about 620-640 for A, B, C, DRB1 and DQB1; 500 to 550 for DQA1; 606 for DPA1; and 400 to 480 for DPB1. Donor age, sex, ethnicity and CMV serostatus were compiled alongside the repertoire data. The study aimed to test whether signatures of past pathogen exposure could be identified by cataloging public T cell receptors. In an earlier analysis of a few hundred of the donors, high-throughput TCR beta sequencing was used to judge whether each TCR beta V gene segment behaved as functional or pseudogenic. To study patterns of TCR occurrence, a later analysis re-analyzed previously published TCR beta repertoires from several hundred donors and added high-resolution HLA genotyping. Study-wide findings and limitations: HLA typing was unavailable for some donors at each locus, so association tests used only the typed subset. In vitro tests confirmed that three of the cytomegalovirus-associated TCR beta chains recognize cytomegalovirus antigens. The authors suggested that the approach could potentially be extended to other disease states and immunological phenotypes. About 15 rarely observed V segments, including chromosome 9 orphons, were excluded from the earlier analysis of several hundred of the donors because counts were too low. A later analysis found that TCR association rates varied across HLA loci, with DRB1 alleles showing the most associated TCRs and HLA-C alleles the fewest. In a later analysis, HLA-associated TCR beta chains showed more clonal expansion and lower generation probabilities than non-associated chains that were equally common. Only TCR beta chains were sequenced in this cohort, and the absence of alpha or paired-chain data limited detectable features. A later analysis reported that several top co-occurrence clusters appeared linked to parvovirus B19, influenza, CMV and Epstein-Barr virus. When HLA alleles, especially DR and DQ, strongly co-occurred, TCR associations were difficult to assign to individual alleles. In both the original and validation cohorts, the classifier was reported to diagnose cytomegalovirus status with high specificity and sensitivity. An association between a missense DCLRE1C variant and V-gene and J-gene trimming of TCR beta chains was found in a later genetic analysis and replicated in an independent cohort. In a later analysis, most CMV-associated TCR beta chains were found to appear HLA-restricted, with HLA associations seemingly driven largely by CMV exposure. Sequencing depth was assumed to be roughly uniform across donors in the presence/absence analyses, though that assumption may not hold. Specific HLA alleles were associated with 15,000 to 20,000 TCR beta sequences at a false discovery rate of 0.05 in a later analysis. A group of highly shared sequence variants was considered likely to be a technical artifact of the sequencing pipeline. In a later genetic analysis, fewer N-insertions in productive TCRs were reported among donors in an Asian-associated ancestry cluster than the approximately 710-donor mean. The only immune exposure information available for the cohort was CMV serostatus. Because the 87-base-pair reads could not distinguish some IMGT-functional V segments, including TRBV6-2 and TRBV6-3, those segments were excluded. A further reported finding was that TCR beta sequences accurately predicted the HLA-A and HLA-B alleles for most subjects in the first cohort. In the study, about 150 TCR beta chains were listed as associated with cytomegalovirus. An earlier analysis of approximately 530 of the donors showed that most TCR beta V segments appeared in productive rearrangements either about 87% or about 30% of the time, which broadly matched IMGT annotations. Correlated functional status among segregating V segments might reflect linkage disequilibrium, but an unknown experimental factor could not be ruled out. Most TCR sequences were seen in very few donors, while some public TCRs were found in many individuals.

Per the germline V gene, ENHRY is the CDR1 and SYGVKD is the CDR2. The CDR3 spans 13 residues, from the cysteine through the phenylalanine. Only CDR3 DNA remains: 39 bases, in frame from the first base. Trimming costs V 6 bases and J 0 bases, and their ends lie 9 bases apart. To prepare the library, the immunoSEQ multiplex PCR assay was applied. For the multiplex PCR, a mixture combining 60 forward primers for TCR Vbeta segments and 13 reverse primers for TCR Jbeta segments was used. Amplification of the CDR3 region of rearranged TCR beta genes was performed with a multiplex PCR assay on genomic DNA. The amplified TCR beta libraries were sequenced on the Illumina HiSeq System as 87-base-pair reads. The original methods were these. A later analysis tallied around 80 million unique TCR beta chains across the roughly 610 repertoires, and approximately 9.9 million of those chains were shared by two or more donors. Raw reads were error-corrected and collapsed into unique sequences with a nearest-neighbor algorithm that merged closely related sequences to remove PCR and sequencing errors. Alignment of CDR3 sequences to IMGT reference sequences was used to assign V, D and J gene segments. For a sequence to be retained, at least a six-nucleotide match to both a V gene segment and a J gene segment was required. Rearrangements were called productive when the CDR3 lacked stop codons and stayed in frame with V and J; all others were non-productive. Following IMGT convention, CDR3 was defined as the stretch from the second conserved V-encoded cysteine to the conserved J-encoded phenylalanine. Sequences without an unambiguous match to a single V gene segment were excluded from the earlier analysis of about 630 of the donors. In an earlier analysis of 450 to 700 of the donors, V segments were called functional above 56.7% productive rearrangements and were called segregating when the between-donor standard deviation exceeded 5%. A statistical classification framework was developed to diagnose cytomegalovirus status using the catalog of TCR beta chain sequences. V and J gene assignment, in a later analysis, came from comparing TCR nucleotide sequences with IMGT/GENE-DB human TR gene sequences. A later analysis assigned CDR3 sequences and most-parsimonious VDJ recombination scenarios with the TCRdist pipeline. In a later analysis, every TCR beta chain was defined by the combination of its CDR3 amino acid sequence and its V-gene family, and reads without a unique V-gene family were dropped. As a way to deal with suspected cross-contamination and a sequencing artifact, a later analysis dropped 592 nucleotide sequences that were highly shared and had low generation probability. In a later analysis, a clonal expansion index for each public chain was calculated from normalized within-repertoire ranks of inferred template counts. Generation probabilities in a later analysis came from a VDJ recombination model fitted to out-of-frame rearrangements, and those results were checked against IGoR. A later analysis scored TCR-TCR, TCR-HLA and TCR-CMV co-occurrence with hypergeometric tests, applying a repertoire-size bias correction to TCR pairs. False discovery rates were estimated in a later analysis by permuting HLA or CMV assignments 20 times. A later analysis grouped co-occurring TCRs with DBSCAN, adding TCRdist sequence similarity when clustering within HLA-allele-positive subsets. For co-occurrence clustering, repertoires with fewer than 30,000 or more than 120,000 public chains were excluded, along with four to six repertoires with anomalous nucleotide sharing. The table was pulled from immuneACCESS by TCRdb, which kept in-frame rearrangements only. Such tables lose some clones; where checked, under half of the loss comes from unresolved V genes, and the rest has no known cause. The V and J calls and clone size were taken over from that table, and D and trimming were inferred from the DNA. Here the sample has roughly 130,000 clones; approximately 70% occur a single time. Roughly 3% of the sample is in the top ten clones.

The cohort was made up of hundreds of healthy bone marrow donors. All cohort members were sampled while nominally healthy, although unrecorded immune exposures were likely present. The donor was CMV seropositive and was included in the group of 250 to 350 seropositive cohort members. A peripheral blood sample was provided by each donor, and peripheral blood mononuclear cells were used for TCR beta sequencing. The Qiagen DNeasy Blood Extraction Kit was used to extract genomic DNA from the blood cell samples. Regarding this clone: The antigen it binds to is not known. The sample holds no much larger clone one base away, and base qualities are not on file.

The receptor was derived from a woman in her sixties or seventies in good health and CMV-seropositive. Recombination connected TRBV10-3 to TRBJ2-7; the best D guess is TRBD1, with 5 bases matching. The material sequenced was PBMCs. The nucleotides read TGTGCCATCAGCGGAGACAGCTCCTACGAGCAGTACTTC. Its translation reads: CAISGDSSYEQYF.